Sequencing of this T cell receptor (beta chain) was carried out in a study of metastatic and nonmetastatic thyroid tumors. As for the study in general: Thyroid patients, malignant and benign, had repertoires compared across blood and tumor or nodule tissue.

Comments on this clone: Its antigen is as yet unknown. A read error may produce the germline difference seen at one junction end.

Study conclusions and caveats: Versus benign nodules, malignant thyroid tumors reportedly had significantly higher TCR beta diversity, in blood and tumor.

The CDR3 contains 15 residues. Germline values: CDR1 SGHVS, CDR2 FNYEAQ. Under the authors' procedure: Clinicopathological groups supplied CDR3 differences that were used to build a distant-metastasis classifier for papillary thyroid cancer. TCRdb re-called the PCR reads with MiXCR. In this record, the V and J calls reflect TCRdb's handling and not the investigators' own analysis. Of over 50,000 clones in the sample, 25% to 30% were seen once. None of the patients had undergone any treatment ahead of thyroid surgery. The rearrangement uses TRBV7-6 and TRBJ2-3; TRBD2 agrees at 9 bases. The receptor comes from a female donor with papillary thyroid cancer or a benign thyroid nodule (not recorded which). Some clones in this sample may be carry-over from other donors' samples. What was sequenced was blood. CDR3 DNA sequence: TGTGCCAGCAGCCTAGCGGCGGGGGGGTCAGATACGCAGTATTTT. The encoded protein is CASSLAAGGSDTQYF.